This TCR beta chain was captured by sequencing in a study of neurological immune-mediated disorders. The table lists this clonotype with many counts. Its target is unknown. Study-wide points: HTLV-1-associated myelopathy had the most TCR clonal expansion, while multiple sclerosis had the least, a level that fell below healthy controls.

As healthy controls, volunteers from a blood bank in Maryland, USA, were used. Synthesis of cDNA was carried out by template-switch 5'RACE. The reaction used 10-nucleotide random UMIs. TCRdb re-derived calls from the 5' RACE reads in MiXCR, one entry per CDR3 protein. The table records more than 70,000 distinct CDR3 sequences, about 9.3% of them present only once. The specimen sequenced was PBMCs. The clonotype originates from a man aged 40-49 years in good health.

CDR3 sequence reads: CASSPPGQGYGYTF. The CDR3 DNA follows: TGTGCCAGCAGCCCCCCCGGACAGGGCTATGGCTACACCTTC. This chain connects TRBV6-6 to TRBJ1-2; TRBD1 aligns across 8 bases. In germline, CDR1 is MNHNY, CDR2 SVGAGI (reference sequence). The CDR3 totals 14 residues. With V trimmed by 6 bases and J by 4 bases, 7 bases remained unmatched.